These T cell receptor beta chains were read from a single sample in a study of technical replicates of blood from several donors. TCRdb keeps only in-frame clones here, not all; method: immunoSEQ multiplex PCR. The data hold under 95,000 clones, with about 95% observed a single time. Sequencing was done on a sample of T cells isolated from PBMCs. These receptors were collected from a human donor in good health. Both conserved end residues are part of each CDR3. The order of the fields is clone size, V gene, D gene, J gene, CDR3 protein, CDR3 DNA. D genes are given only for firm matches. Clone size, where shown, is once, few, many, or a class for clones that have expanded.

>NA|TRBV6-4|NA|TRBJ1-6
CASSDSNQFLNSPLHF
TGTGCCAGCAGTGACTCGAATCAGTTTCTTAATTCACCCCTCCACTTT
>NA|TRBV29-1|TRBD2|TRBJ2-1
CSVFLPGLAGGGSYNEQFF
TGCAGCGTCTTTCTTCCGGGACTAGCGGGAGGAGGGTCCTACAATGAGCAGTTCTTC
>once|TRBV6-6|TRBD1|TRBJ1-2
CASTNRGQTPYGYTF
TGTGCCAGCACAAACAGGGGCCAAACCCCTTATGGCTACACCTTC
>NA|TRBV27|TRBD1|TRBJ1-4
CASSPKYPLLTGAVEKLFF
TGTGCCAGCAGTCCCAAATATCCCCTTCTGACAGGGGCGGTCGAAAAACTGTTTTTT
>NA|TRBV30|NA|TRBJ1-5
CAWITVSRNQPQHF
TGTGCCTGGATTACGGTTTCTCGAAATCAGCCCCAGCATTTT
>NA|TRBV5-1|TRBD1|TRBJ2-1
CASGWTGYNEQFF
TGCGCCAGCGGGTGGACAGGTTACAATGAGCAGTTCTTC
>NA|TRBV14|NA|TRBJ2-7
CASSHILAGSYEQYF
TGTGCCAGCAGCCACATCCTCGCCGGGAGCTACGAGCAGTACTTC
>NA|TRBV7-2|NA|TRBJ1-2
CASSLRQGNGYTF
TGTGCCAGCAGCCTGAGGCAGGGCAATGGCTACACCTTC
>NA|TRBV27|TRBD2|TRBJ2-3
CASRIAGGPTDTQYF
TGTGCCAGCAGGATAGCGGGAGGGCCCACAGATACGCAGTATTTT
>NA|TRBV9|TRBD1|TRBJ1-1
CASSVDREDTEAFF
TGTGCCAGCAGCGTCGACAGGGAAGACACTGAAGCTTTCTTT
>NA|TRBV19|NA|TRBJ2-6
CASTPRRISGANVLTF
TGTGCCAGTACCCCAAGGAGGATCTCTGGGGCCAACGTCCTGACTTTC
>NA|TRBV6-6|TRBD1|TRBJ2-5
CASSRRQGETQYF
TGTGCCAGCAGTCGACGACAGGGAGAGACCCAGTACTTC
>NA|TRBV2|TRBD1|TRBJ2-6
CASEGQGSNSGANVLTF
TGTGCCAGCGAGGGACAGGGTAGTAACTCTGGGGCCAACGTCCTGACTTTC
>NA|TRBV9|TRBD2|TRBJ2-3
CASSVEASGGPAGGTQYF
TGTGCCAGCAGCGTAGAGGCTAGCGGGGGCCCGGCCGGTGGTACGCAGTATTTT
>NA|TRBV2|TRBD2|TRBJ2-7
CASSRSGATYEQYF
TGTGCCAGCAGTAGGAGCGGGGCCACCTACGAGCAGTACTTC
>once|TRBV6-5|NA|TRBJ1-2
CASSYSTAQIGGYTF
TGTGCCAGCAGTTACTCGACGGCCCAAATCGGGGGCTACACCTTC
>NA|TRBV6-5|TRBD1|TRBJ2-7
CASSQITGGRYEQYF
TGTGCCAGCAGTCAAATTACAGGGGGCCGCTACGAGCAGTACTTC
>NA|TRBV12-5|NA|TRBJ2-3
CASGLGMVGGTDTQYF
TGTGCTAGTGGTTTGGGAATGGTCGGGGGCACAGATACGCAGTATTTT
>NA|TRBV6-5|NA|TRBJ2-2
CASSYSGLELFF
TGTGCCAGCAGTTACAGCGGGCTGGAGCTGTTTTTT
>NA|TRBV6-1|TRBD2|TRBJ2-7
CASEGLAGSLYEQYF
TGTGCCAGCGAGGGACTAGCGGGATCCCTCTACGAGCAGTACTTC
>NA|TRBV19|NA|TRBJ2-2
CASSRRNTGELFF
TGTGCCAGTAGTAGGAGGAACACCGGGGAGCTGTTTTTT
>NA|TRBV23-1|TRBD1|TRBJ2-7
CASSFTGGGYEQYF
TGCGCCAGCAGCTTCACAGGGGGCGGGTACGAGCAGTACTTC
>NA|TRBV7-9|NA|TRBJ2-6
CASSLAQGMGTGANVLTF
TGTGCCAGCAGCTTAGCACAGGGTATGGGGACTGGGGCCAACGTCCTGACTTTC
>NA|TRBV28|TRBD2|TRBJ2-7
CASAGGPTYEQYF
TGTGCCAGTGCGGGGGGGCCGACCTACGAGCAGTACTTC
>NA|TRBV2|NA|TRBJ2-1
CASSGPGDNEQFF
TGTGCCAGCAGTGGACCCGGGGACAATGAGCAGTTCTTC
>NA|TRBV5-1|NA|TRBJ2-7
CASSLERGYEQYF
TGCGCCAGCAGCTTGGAACGGGGCTACGAGCAGTACTTC
>NA|TRBV7-9|NA|TRBJ1-1
CASTLLVDTEAFF
TGTGCCAGCACCCTTTTAGTGGACACTGAAGCTTTCTTT
>NA|TRBV7-9|NA|TRBJ2-5
CASRLPSEETQYF
TGTGCCAGCAGACTTCCTTCGGAGGAGACCCAGTACTTC
>once|TRBV6-4|TRBD1|TRBJ2-3
CASSEGQGSTDTQYF
TGTGCCAGCAGTGAAGGACAGGGCAGCACAGATACGCAGTATTTT
>NA|TRBV6-1|TRBD1|TRBJ1-1
CASSLRDRVPEAFF
TGTGCCAGCAGTCTCCGGGACAGGGTCCCTGAAGCTTTCTTT
>NA|TRBV7-2|NA|TRBJ1-2
CASSSRIENNYGYTF
TGTGCCAGCAGCTCCAGGATTGAGAATAACTATGGCTACACCTTC
>NA|TRBV6-5|TRBD1|TRBJ2-7
CASSFLQGALYEQYF
TGTGCCAGCAGTTTTTTACAGGGGGCGTTGTACGAGCAGTACTTC
>NA|TRBV7-7|TRBD1|TRBJ1-5
CASSTSGGEGFFSNQPQHF
TGTGCTAGCAGCACCTCAGGGGGCGAAGGCTTTTTTAGCAATCAGCCCCAGCATTTT
>NA|TRBV10-3|NA|TRBJ1-5
CAISSELNQPQHF
TGTGCCATCAGTTCTGAGTTAAATCAGCCCCAGCATTTT
>NA|TRBV30|NA|TRBJ1-4
CAWSVLATDRGEKLFF
TGTGCCTGGAGTGTACTAGCGACAGATCGCGGTGAAAAACTGTTTTTT
>once|TRBV28|TRBD1|TRBJ1-2
CASSVMTGVTSYGYTF
TGTGCCAGCAGTGTTATGACAGGGGTAACTAGCTATGGCTACACCTTC
>NA|TRBV7-8|TRBD1|TRBJ1-2
CASSFYQSTRGRSYGYTF
TGTGCCAGCAGCTTCTACCAGTCGACTAGGGGGCGGAGCTATGGCTACACCTTC
>NA|TRBV12-5|NA|TRBJ2-2
CASGSMDRWTGELFF
TGTGCTAGTGGTTCAATGGACAGATGGACCGGGGAGCTGTTTTTT